This T cell receptor beta chain was found in a study of vaccination effects on CD4 cells after COVID-19. Whole-study findings and limits: Common cold coronaviruses were cross-recognized by only 1 of 255 vaccine-induced clones in healthy vaccinees.

The V and J ends lost 3 bases and 4 bases respectively, with 9 bases between them. The CDR3 contains 13 residues. The germline V gene has CDR1 MNHEY and CDR2 SMNVEV (reference sequence). TCRdb's copy holds only in-frame clones and misses some; the assay was immunoSEQ multiplex PCR. The table records about 41,000 clones, approximately 70% of them present only once. As for this clone: Its antigen is not known.

The ViraFEST assay expanded antigen-specific CD4+ T cells with viral peptide pools before sequencing. Cells that had been cultured for ten to eleven days were the source of isolated CD4+ T cells. Among the vaccine recipients, none had a prior SARS-CoV-2 infection, and nucleocapsid antibodies were negative. Each culture well received about 1.8 million PBMC. These cells were then cultured in IMDM with approximately 10 IU/ml IL-2 and about 9.9 ug/ml peptides. The sequence derives from a human donor who received a COVID-19 vaccine. The gene calls are TRBV27 and TRBJ1-2, with no clear D. The source was CD4+ T cells from PBMCs cultured with HCoV-OC43 spike peptides, collected before COVID-19 vaccination. Subset specified: HCoV-OC43 spike overlapping peptide pool stimulation. CDR3 coding DNA: TGTGCCAGCAGTTTGGCGGGGTCCTATGGCTACACCTTC. Protein product: CASSLAGSYGYTF.